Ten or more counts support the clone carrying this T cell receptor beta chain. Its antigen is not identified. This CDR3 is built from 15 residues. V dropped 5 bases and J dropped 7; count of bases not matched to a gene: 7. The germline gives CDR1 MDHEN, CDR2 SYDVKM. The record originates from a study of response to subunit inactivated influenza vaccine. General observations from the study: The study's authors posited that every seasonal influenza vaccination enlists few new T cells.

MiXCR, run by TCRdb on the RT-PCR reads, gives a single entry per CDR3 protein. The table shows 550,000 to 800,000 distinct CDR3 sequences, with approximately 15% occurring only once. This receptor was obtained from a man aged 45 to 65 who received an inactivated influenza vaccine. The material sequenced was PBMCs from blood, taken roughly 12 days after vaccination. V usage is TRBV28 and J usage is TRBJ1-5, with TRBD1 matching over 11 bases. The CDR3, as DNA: TGTGCCAGCAGTCCCGGGACAGGGGGTTACCAGCCCCAGCATTTT. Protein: CASSPGTGGYQPQHF.